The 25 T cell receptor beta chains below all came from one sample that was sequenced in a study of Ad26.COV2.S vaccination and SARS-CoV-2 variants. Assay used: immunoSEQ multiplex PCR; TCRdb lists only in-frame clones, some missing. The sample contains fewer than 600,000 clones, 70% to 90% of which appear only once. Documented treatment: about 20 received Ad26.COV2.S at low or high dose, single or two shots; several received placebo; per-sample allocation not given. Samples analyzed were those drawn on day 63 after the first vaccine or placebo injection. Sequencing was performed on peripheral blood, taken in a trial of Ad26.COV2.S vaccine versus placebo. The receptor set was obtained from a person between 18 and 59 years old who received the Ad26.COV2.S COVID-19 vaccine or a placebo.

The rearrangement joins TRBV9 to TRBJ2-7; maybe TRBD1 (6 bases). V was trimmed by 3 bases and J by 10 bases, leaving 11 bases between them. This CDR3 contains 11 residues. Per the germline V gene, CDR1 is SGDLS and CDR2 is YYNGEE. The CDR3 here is CASSAGTTQYF. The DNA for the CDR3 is TGTGCCAGCAGCGCCGGGACAACACAGTACTTC. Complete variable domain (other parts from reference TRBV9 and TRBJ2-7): DSGVTQTPKHLITATGQRVTLRCSPRSGDLSVYWYQQSLDQGLQFLIQYYNGEERAKGNILERFSAQQFPDLHSELNLSSLELGDSALYFCASSAGTTQYFGPGTRLTVT.

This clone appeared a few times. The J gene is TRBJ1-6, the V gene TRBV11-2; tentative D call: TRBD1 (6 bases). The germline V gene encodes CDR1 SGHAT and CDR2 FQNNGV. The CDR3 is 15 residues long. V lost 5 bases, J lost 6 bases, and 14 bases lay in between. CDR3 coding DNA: TGTGCCAGCAGCACCTTGACAGGAGTTAATTCACCCCTCCACTTT. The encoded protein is CASSTLTGVNSPLHF.

CDR3 residues: CASSLLQGNTEAFF. The CDR3 DNA is TGCGCCAGCAGCCTACTTCAGGGGAACACTGAAGCTTTCTTT. V gene TRBV5-1 combines with J gene TRBJ1-1; a possible D gene is TRBD1 (5 bases). Germline V gene lookup returns CDR1 SGHRS and CDR2 YFSETQ. V was pared by 4 bases and J by 1 base, with 11 bases between. The CDR3 runs to 14 residues.

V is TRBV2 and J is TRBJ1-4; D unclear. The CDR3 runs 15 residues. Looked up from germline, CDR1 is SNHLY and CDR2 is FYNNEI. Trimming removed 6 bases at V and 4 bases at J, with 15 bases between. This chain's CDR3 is CASRPGPFGNEKLFF. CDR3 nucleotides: TGTGCCAGCAGACCGGGCCCCTTCGGTAATGAAAAACTGTTTTTT.

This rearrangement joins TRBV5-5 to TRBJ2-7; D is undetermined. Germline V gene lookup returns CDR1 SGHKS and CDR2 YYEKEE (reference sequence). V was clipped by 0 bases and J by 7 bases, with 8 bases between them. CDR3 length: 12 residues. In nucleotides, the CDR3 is TGTGCCAGCAGCTTGGATCTTCCGGAGCAGTACTTC. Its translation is CASSLDLPEQYF. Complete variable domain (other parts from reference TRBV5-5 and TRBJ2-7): DAGVTQSPTHLIKTRGQQVTLRCSPISGHKSVSWYQQVLGQGPQFIFQYYEKEERGRGNFPDRFSARQFPNYSSELNVNALLLGDSALYLCASSLDLPEQYFGPGTRLTVT.

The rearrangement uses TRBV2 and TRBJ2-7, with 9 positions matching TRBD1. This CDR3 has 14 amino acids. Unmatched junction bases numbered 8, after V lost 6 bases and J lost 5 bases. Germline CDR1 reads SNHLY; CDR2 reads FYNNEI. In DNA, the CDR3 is TGTGCCAGCAGGGCCGGGACAGGGTTCCACGAGCAGTACTTC. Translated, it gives CASRAGTGFHEQYF.

CDR3 residues: CAISEGLAGANEQFF. The CDR3 nucleotides are TGTGCCATCAGTGAAGGACTAGCGGGAGCCAATGAGCAGTTCTTC. The genes are TRBV10-3 and TRBJ2-1; TRBD2 matches at 13 bases. The CDR3 loop spans 15 amino acids. Per the germline V gene, CDR1 is ENHRY and CDR2 is SYGVKD. The trim removed 3 bases at V and 6 bases at J, leaving 2 bases unmatched.

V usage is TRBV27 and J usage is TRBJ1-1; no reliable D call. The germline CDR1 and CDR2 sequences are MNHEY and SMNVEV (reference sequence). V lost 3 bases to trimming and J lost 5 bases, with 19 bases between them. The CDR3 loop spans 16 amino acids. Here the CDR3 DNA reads TGTGCCAGCAGTTTCGTGGTGGGGAAGGGCGGGACTGAAGCTTTCTTT. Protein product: CASSFVVGKGGTEAFF.

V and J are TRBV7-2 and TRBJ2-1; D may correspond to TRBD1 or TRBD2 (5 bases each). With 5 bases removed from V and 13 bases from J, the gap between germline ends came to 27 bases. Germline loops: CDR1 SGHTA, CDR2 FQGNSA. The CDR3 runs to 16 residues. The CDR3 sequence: CASSLSSGQPLRYQFF. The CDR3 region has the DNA TGTGCCAGCAGCCTATCCTCGGGGCAGCCGCTTAGGTACCAGTTCTTC.

The CDR3 protein is CASSERAGADYGYTF. The CDR3 coding sequence is TGCGCCAGCAGTGAGAGGGCAGGGGCCGATTATGGCTACACCTTC. The genes are TRBV10-1 and TRBJ1-2, with D perhaps matching TRBD1 (6 bases). Germline V gives CDR1 WNHNN, CDR2 SYGVQD (reference sequence). V lost 2 bases, J lost 5 bases, and 15 bases lay in between. This CDR3 contains 15 residues.

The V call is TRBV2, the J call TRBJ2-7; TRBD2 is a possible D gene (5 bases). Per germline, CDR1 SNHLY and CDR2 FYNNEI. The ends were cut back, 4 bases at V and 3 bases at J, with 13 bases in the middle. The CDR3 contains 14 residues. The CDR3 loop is CASSVGERSYEQYF. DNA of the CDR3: TGTGCCAGCAGTGTCGGGGAACGTAGCTACGAGCAGTACTTC.

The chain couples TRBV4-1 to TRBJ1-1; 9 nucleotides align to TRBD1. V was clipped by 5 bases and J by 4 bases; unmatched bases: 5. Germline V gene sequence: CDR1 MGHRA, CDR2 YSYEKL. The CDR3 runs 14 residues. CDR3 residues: CASSWGQGSTEAFF. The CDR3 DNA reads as TGCGCCAGCAGCTGGGGACAGGGATCCACTGAAGCTTTCTTT.

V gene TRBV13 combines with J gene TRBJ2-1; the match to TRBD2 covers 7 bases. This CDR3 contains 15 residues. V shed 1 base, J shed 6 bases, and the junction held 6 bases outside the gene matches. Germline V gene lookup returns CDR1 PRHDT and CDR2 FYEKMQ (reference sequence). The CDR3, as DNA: TGTGCCAGCAGCTTAGCGGGAGGATGGGGCAATGAGCAGTTCTTC. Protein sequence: CASSLAGGWGNEQFF.

The chain's CDR3 is CASSLTSVIYNEQFF. DNA of the CDR3: TGTGCCAGCTCACTGACTAGCGTAATCTACAATGAGCAGTTCTTC. This rearrangement joins TRBV18 to TRBJ2-1; TRBD2 matches 8 bases. There are 15 residues in the CDR3. The germline V gene has CDR1 KGHSH and CDR2 LQKENI. V shed 4 bases and J 3 bases; nucleotides not matched to a gene: 5. The variable domain in full, with the rest retrieved from reference TRBV18 and TRBJ2-1, is NAGVMQNPRHLVRRRGQEARLRCSPMKGHSHVYWYRQLPEEGLKFMVYLQKENIIDESGMPKERFSAEFPKEGPSILRIQQVVRGDSAAYFCASSLTSVIYNEQFFGPGTRLTVL.

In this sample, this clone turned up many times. The CDR3 sequence is CASRSYGGVSGNTIYF. In nucleotides, the CDR3 is TGTGCCAGCAGGTCCTATGGGGGGGTCTCTGGAAACACCATATATTTT. The rearrangement uses TRBV7-6 and TRBJ1-3; D may be TRBD1 (5 bases). This CDR3 comprises 16 residues. With 6 bases removed from V and 0 bases from J, the gap between germline ends came to 15 bases. Germline CDR1 reads SGHVS; CDR2 reads FNYEAQ. The variable domain in full, completed from reference TRBV7-6 and TRBJ1-3, reads GAGVSQSPRYKVTKRGQDVALRCDPISGHVSLYWYRQALGQGPEFLTYFNYEAQQDKSGLPNDRFSAERPEGSISTLTIQRTEQRDSAMYRCASRSYGGVSGNTIYFGEGSWLTVV.

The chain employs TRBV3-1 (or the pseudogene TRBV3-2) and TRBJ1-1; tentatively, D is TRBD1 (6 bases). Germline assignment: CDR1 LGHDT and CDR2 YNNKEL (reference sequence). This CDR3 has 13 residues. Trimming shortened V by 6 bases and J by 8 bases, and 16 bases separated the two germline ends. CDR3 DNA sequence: TGTGCCAGCAGGCTTGCGTCTACAGGGGAAGCTTTCTTT. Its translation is CASRLASTGEAFF.

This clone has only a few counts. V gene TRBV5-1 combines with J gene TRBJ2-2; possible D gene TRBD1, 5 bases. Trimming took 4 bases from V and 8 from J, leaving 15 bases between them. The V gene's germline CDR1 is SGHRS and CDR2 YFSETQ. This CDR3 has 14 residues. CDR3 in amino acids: CASSVDSSPGELFF. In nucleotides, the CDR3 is TGCGCCAGCAGCGTCGACAGCTCCCCGGGGGAGCTGTTTTTT.

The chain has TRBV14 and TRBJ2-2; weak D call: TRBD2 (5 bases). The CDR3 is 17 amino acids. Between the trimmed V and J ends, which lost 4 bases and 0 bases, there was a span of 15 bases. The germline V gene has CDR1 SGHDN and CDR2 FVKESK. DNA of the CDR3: TGTGCCAGCAGCCCGAGGGCGGGCGGATCGAACACCGGGGAGCTGTTTTTT. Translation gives CASSPRAGGSNTGELFF.

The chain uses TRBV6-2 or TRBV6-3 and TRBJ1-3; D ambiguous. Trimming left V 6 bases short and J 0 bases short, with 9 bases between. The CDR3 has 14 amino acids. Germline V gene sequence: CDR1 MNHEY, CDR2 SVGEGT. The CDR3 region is CASSTGSSGNTIYF. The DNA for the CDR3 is TGTGCCAGCAGCACGGGGAGCTCTGGAAACACCATATATTTT.

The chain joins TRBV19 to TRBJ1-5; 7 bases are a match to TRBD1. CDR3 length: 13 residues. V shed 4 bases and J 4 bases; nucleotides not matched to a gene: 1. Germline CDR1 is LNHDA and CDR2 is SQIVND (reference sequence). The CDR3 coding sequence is TGTGCCAGTAGTAAACAGGGGAATCAGCCCCAGCATTTT. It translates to CASSKQGNQPQHF. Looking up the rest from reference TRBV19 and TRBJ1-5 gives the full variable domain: DGGITQSPKYLFRKEGQNVTLSCEQNLNHDAMYWYRQDPGQGLRLIYYSQIVNDFQKGDIAEGYSVSREKKESFPLTVTSAQKNPTAFYLCASSKQGNQPQHFGDGTRLSIL.

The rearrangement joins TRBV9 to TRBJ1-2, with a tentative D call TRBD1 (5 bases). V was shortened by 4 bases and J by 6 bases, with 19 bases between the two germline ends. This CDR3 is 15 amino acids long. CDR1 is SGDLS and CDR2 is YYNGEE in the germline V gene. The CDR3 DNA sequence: TGTGCCAGCAGCCCAAGGGCAGTGGGGCCCCATGGCTACACCTTC. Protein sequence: CASSPRAVGPHGYTF. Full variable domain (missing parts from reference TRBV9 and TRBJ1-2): DSGVTQTPKHLITATGQRVTLRCSPRSGDLSVYWYQQSLDQGLQFLIQYYNGEERAKGNILERFSAQQFPDLHSELNLSSLELGDSALYFCASSPRAVGPHGYTFGSGTRLTVV.

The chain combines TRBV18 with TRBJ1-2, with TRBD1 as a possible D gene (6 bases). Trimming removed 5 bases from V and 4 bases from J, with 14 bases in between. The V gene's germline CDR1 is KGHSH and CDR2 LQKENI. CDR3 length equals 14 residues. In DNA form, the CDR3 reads TGTGCCAGCTCAAAAACCGGGACAAGCTATGGCTACACCTTC. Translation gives CASSKTGTSYGYTF.

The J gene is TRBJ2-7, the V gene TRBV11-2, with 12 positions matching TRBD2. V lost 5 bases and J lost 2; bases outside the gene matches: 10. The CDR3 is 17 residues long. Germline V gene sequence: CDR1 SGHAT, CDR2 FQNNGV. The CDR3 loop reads CASSPHPTSGGPYEQYF. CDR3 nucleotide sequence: TGTGCCAGCAGCCCCCACCCAACTAGCGGGGGGCCCTACGAGCAGTACTTC.

The DNA of the CDR3 is TGTGCCAGCAGCTCCAGACCGGGACTAGCCTACGAGCAGTACTTC. Its protein product is CASSSRPGLAYEQYF. The rearrangement joins TRBV5-4 to TRBJ2-7, with 8 bases lining up with TRBD2. CDR1 is SGHNT and CDR2 is YYREEE in the germline V gene (reference sequence). V lost 3 bases, J lost 2 bases, and 7 bases stayed unmatched. The CDR3 consists of 15 residues.

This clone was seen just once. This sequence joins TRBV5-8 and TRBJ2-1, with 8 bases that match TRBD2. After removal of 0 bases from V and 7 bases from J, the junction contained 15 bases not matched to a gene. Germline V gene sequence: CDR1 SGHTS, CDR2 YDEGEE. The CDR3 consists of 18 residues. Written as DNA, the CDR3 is TGTGCCAGCAGCTTGGGACCCCGGCGGCGGGGGGCACGTAATGAGCAGTTCTTC. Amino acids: CASSLGPRRRGARNEQFF.